These T cell receptor beta chains were read from a single sample in a study of T-cell memory formation after mild COVID-19. TCRdb independently ran MiXCR on the 5' RACE reads; one entry per CDR3 protein. The data show over 15,000 distinct CDR3 sequences, with around 25% seen just once and approximately 56% held by the top ten. Sequencing used PBMCs or a T cell subset sorted from them (not recorded which). The receptors here all came from a man between 18 and 29 years old who had mild COVID-19 (a few samples of this study predate the infection). Cell type and time point are not known. Each CDR3 is given with its conserved first and last residue. The D gene is left open where the match is weak. Size is stated for part of the rows, as once, few or many counts, or as a class when the clone is expanded.

size | J | D | length | V | CDR3 | DNA
few | TRBJ2-1 | . | 15 | TRBV19 | CASSTNFRPYNEQFF | TGTGCCAGTAGTACGAATTTCCGCCCCTACAATGAGCAGTTCTTC
few | TRBJ2-1 | TRBD2 | 15 | TRBV7-3 | CASSSLAGAGNEQFF | TGTGCCAGCAGCTCTCTAGCGGGGGCGGGGAATGAGCAGTTCTTC
. | TRBJ2-1 | . | 12 | TRBV5-1 | CASSSDSNEQFF | TGCGCCAGCAGCTCGGATAGCAATGAGCAGTTCTTC
. | TRBJ1-1 | . | 12 | TRBV29-1 | CSVDAGNAEAFF | TGCAGCGTTGATGCGGGCAACGCTGAAGCTTTCTTT
few | TRBJ2-5 | . | 15 | TRBV4-3 | CASSQESGGQETQYF | TGCGCCAGCAGCCAAGAGTCAGGAGGCCAAGAGACCCAGTACTTC
once | TRBJ2-7 | TRBD2 | 15 | TRBV12-3/TRBV12-4 | CASSLGVAGGYEQYF | TGTGCCAGCAGTTTAGGGGTGGCGGGGGGCTACGAGCAGTACTTC
many | TRBJ1-6 | . | 19 | TRBV7-9 | CASSLTVRSSDRWDSPLHF | TGTGCCAGCAGCTTAACCGTCCGGTCTTCGGACAGATGGGATTCACCCCTCCACTTT
many | TRBJ1-5 | . | 14 | TRBV4-3 | CASSLSDRYQPQHF | TGCGCCAGCAGCCTATCCGACAGATATCAGCCCCAGCATTTT
. | TRBJ2-1 | TRBD2 | 13 | TRBV12-3/TRBV12-4 | CATILAGGHEQFF | TGTGCCACCATACTAGCGGGGGGCCATGAGCAGTTCTTC
many | TRBJ1-2 | . | 12 | TRBV5-1 | CASSRTPDGYTF | TGCGCCAGCTCGAGGACACCTGATGGCTACACCTTC
many | TRBJ1-2 | . | 15 | TRBV4-3 | CASSQASQVSYGYTF | TGCGCCAGCAGCCAAGCGAGCCAGGTCTCCTATGGCTACACCTTC
. | TRBJ2-1 | . | 15 | TRBV7-2 | CASSLVVDQYNEQFF | TGTGCCAGCAGCTTAGTCGTAGACCAATACAATGAGCAGTTCTTC
. | TRBJ1-1 | . | 14 | TRBV5-1 | CASSLDLYNTEAFF | TGCGCCAGCAGCTTGGATTTATATAACACTGAAGCTTTCTTT
few | TRBJ1-2 | . | 18 | TRBV19 | CASSTDSGTGFPSGGYTF | TGTGCCAGTAGTACCGACTCGGGGACCGGATTTCCCTCGGGTGGCTACACCTTC
many | TRBJ1-1 | . | 13 | TRBV27 | CASSLSKWNEAFF | TGTGCCAGCAGTTTATCTAAGTGGAATGAAGCTTTCTTT
. | TRBJ2-5 | TRBD2 | 14 | TRBV20-1 | CSAGTSPDGGTQYF | TGCAGCGCCGGGACTAGCCCTGATGGAGGGACCCAGTACTTC
. | TRBJ2-1 | . | 16 | TRBV29-1 | CSVADQPFRNYNEQFF | TGCAGCGTTGCGGACCAACCATTCAGAAATTACAATGAGCAGTTCTTC
. | TRBJ2-1 | . | 14 | TRBV9 | CASSVEGSTGEQFF | TGTGCCAGCAGCGTGGAGGGGTCGACCGGGGAGCAGTTCTTC
. | TRBJ2-7 | TRBD1 | 14 | TRBV12-3/TRBV12-4 | CASRTGTVGREQYF | TGTGCCAGCAGAACCGGGACAGTGGGTCGAGAGCAGTACTTC
. | TRBJ2-4 | . | 14 | TRBV10-3 | CAISDGASGNIQYF | TGTGCCATCAGTGATGGGGCCAGCGGGAACATTCAGTACTTC
many | TRBJ2-1 | TRBD2 | 15 | TRBV7-3 | CASSVGLAGNNEQFF | TGTGCCAGCAGCGTTGGACTAGCGGGTAACAATGAGCAGTTCTTC
. | TRBJ1-3 | TRBD1 | 20 | TRBV14 | CASSGIATRDRGQVGNTIYF | TGTGCCAGCAGCGGCATAGCAACCCGGGACAGGGGGCAGGTTGGAAACACCATATATTTT
few | TRBJ2-2 | . | 13 | TRBV4-3 | CASSPRVPGELFF | TGCGCCAGCAGCCCTAGAGTCCCCGGGGAGCTGTTTTTT
many | TRBJ2-3 | . | 15 | TRBV7-6 | CASSVRGVNTDTQYF | TGTGCCAGCAGCGTACGAGGCGTAAACACAGATACGCAGTATTTT
many | TRBJ2-6 | TRBD1 | 16 | TRBV6-4 | CASSDSTGAGANVLTF | TGTGCCAGCAGTGACTCGACAGGGGCTGGGGCCAACGTCCTGACTTTC
. | TRBJ1-2 | . | 11 | TRBV6-5 | CATSGGGGYTF | TGTGCCACTTCAGGTGGCGGTGGCTACACCTTC
few | TRBJ2-6 | . | 16 | TRBV6-5 | CASSSPGGSGANVLTF | TGTGCCAGCAGTAGTCCAGGAGGTTCCGGGGCCAACGTCCTGACTTTC
. | TRBJ2-1 | . | 11 | TRBV20-1 | CSAADPSQQFF | TGCAGTGCTGCAGACCCCAGTCAGCAGTTCTTC
few | TRBJ2-3 | TRBD2 | 18 | TRBV7-9 | CASSLGSGGVRGTDTQYF | TGTGCCAGCAGCTTAGGCAGCGGGGGAGTCCGGGGCACAGATACGCAGTATTTT
many | TRBJ1-6 | . | 16 | TRBV27 | CASAGGMSSYNSPLHF | TGTGCCAGCGCGGGGGGCATGAGCTCCTATAATTCACCCCTCCACTTT
many | TRBJ1-3 | . | 16 | TRBV5-6 | CASSFPRGESGNTIYF | TGTGCCAGCAGCTTCCCTCGGGGAGAAAGCGGAAACACCATATATTTT